This T cell receptor (beta chain) derives from a study of neoadjuvant nivolumab and ipilimumab in lung cancer. V was clipped by 0 bases and J by 3 bases, with 12 bases between them. The CDR3 loop spans 16 amino acids. Germline-derived CDR1 and CDR2 are GTSNPN and SVGIG (reference sequence). Method: immunoSEQ multiplex PCR; TCRdb's copy keeps in-frame clones and lacks some. The sample yields 15,000 to 20,000 clones, around 87% seen once. This TCR was recovered from an adult with non-small cell lung cancer. Specimen: peripheral blood, collected before neoadjuvant nivolumab, alone or with ipilimumab. The rearrangement links TRBV30 to TRBJ2-6, with a tentative D call TRBD2 (7 bases). The CDR3 nucleotides are TGTGCCTGGAGTGTGAGGGGGGGCTTTGGGGCCAACGTCCTGACTTTC. Protein: CAWSVRGGFGANVLTF.